This TCR beta chain was identified in a study of blood T cells in healthy people across ages. Study-level points and caveats: Older individuals had lower TCR beta diversity per million T cells (the decline was roughly linear). It was the long-lived donors that had more naive CD4+ cells and higher diversity than aged donors. The authors considered diversity estimates from one million T cells to be underestimates.

The CDR3 runs 15 residues. Germline CDR1 is SEHNR and CDR2 is FQNEAQ (reference sequence). The V gene lost 5 bases and the J gene lost 3 bases, with 17 bases spanning the gap. Through a sample-barcoded 5' primer and a J-beta primer mix, a second PCR was run for roughly 6 to 12 cycles. TCRdb processed the 5' RACE reads anew with MiXCR; each CDR3 protein has one entry. The sample carries some 930,000 distinct CDR3 sequences, around 29% recorded once. Turning to this clonotype: Its specificity is not known.

The same sample was also used in a study of T cells of mothers and their children. That work contributes: The M1S primer of the second PCR added sample barcodes and 2-4 random nucleotides.

Sequenced input: blood. The receptor comes from a woman aged 40 to 49 in good health. The J gene is TRBJ2-7, the V gene TRBV7-9; either TRBD1 or TRBD2 may supply D (7 bases each). Written as DNA, the CDR3 is TGTGCCAGCAGCCCCCGGGGAGGGGGCCTCTACGAGCAGTACTTC. Its translation is CASSPRGGGLYEQYF. The full variable domain, rest sourced from reference TRBV7-9 and TRBJ2-7, is DTGVSQNPRHKITKRGQNVTFRCDPISEHNRLYWYRQTLGQGPEFLTYFQNEAQLEKSRLLSDRFSAERPKGSFSTLEIQRTEQGDSAMYLCASSPRGGGLYEQYFGPGTRLTVT.